This TCR beta chain was obtained from a study of T cell changes during pregnancy in multiple sclerosis. Germline loops: CDR1 MDHEN, CDR2 SYDVKM. This CDR3 has 16 amino acids. V shed 0 bases and J shed 0 bases, with 9 bases lying between them. Only in-frame clones appear in the TCRdb table, and some are missing; sequencing was by immunoSEQ multiplex PCR. Of about 75,000 clones in the sample, approximately 95% were seen once. The chain is built from TRBV28 and TRBJ2-4, with D unclear. This clonotype was obtained from a female donor with multiple sclerosis, enrolled in a pregnancy study. Source: CD4+ T cells from peripheral blood mononuclear cells, taken after pregnancy. Written as DNA, the CDR3 is TGTGCCAGCAGTTTATGGGGCGCACTAGCCAAAAACATTCAGTACTTC. Residues: CASSLWGALAKNIQYF.